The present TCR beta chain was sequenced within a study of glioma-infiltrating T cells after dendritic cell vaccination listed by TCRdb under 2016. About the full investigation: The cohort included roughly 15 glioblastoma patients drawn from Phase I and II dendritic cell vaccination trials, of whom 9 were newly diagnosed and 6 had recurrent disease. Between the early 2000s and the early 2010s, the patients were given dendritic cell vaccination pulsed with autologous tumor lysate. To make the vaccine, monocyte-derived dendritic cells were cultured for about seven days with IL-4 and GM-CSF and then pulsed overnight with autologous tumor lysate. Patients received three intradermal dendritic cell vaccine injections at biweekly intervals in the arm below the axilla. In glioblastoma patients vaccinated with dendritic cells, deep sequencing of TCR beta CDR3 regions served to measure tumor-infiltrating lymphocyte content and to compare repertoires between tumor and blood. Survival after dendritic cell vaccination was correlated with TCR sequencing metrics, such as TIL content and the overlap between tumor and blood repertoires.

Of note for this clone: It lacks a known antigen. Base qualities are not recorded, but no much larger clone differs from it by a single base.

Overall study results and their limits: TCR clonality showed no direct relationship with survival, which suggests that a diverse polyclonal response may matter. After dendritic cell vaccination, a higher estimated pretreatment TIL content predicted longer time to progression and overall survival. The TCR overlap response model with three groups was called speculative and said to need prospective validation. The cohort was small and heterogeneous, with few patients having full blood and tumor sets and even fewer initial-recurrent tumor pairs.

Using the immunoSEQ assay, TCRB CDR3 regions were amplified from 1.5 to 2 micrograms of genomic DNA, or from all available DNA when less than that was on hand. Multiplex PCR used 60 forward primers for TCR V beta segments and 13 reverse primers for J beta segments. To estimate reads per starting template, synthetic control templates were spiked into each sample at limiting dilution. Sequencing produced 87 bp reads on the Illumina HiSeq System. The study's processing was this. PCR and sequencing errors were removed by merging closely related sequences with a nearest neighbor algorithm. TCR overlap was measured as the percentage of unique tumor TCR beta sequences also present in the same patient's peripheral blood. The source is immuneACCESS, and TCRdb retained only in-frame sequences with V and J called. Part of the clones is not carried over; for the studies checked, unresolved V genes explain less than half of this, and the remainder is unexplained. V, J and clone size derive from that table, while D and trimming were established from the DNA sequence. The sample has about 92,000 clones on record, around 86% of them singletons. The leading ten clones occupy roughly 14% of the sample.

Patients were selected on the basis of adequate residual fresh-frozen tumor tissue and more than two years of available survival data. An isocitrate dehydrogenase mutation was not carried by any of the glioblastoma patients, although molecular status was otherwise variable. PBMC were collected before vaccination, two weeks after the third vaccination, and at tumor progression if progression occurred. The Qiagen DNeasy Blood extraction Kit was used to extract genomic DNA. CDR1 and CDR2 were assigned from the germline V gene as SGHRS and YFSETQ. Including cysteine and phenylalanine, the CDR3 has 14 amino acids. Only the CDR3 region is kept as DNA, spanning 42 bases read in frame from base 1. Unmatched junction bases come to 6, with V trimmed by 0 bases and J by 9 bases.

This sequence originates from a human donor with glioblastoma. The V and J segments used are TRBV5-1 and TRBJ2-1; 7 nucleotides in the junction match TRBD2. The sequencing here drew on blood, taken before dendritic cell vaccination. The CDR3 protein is CASSLAGGRREQFF. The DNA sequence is TGCGCCAGCAGCTTGGCAGGCGGGAGACGTGAGCAGTTCTTC. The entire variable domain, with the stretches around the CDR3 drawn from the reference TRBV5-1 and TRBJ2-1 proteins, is KAGVTQTPRYLIKTRGQQVTLSCSPISGHRSVSWYQQTPGQGLQFLFEYFSETQRNKGNFPGRFSGRQFSNSRSEMNVSTLELGDSALYLCASSLAGGRREQFFGPGTRLTVL.